The TCR beta chain described here comes from a study of immune evolution from preneoplasia to lung adenocarcinoma (dated by TCRdb to about 2021). Describing the broader study: The study combined immune gene expression, TCR sequencing and multiplex immunofluorescence to profile immune contexture across lung adenocarcinoma precursors and invasive adenocarcinoma. Resected precursor lesions (AAH, AIS, MIA) and invasive adenocarcinomas were compared with paired morphologically normal lung tissue. The sample size was set by how many specimens were available, not by a prior power calculation. The immune data were integrated with whole exome sequencing and methylation data from the same cohort of nodules. The overall cohort was made up of more than 40 patients with pulmonary nodules who had surgical resection. A total of under 55 patients contributed TCR sequencing data. According to the study, 105 samples went through TCR sequencing. POLYSOLVER was used to infer Class I HLA alleles from exome data, while LOHHLA was used to detect allele-specific HLA loss.

Between about 2014 and 2018, the patients underwent resection in either Japan or China. The histologic diagnosis of each case was independently confirmed on H&E slides by two lung cancer pathologists. FFPE tissue was used for DNA isolation with the AllPrep DNA/RNA FFPE Kit. TCR beta CDR3 regions were sequenced from DNA using the immunoSEQ hsTCRbeta Kit. On the study's bioinformatics: The ImmunoSEQ Analyzer was used to analyse the TCR sequencing data. T cell clonality was defined as 1 minus Pielou's evenness computed on productive rearrangements. To measure T cell diversity, the inverse Simpson index was applied to productive templates. T cell density was TCR beta template counts normalized to usable DNA, estimated by amplifying and sequencing housekeeping genes. Two-sided Kruskal-Wallis tests were used to compare TCR metrics across histologic stages. TCRdb provides this immuneACCESS table in a form limited to in-frame rearrangements. Some clones are lacking; in checked studies, under half of them reflect an unresolved V gene, and why the rest are absent is not known. V and J calls and clone size are as listed in that table; D and trimming were resolved from the DNA. A total of roughly 7,000 clones appear in this sample, around 80% of them only once. About 6% of the sample is in the top ten clones.

There are 13 amino acids in the CDR3, from cysteine to phenylalanine inclusive. The entry retains the CDR3 DNA only, 39 bases that are in frame from base 1. The junction shows trimming of 4 bases on V and 4 bases on J, and the gene matches do not reach 3 bases of it. The CDR1 and CDR2 encoded by the germline V gene are MGHDK and SYGVNS. Note on this clone: Its antigen remains undetermined. No much larger clone exists at a distance of one base, and base qualities are not known.

Study-wide findings and limitations: Clonality was highest in normal lung, while later-stage lesions appeared to show lower clonality but higher T cell density and diversity. Because every patient came from Japan and China, how well the results apply to Western populations was uncertain. Normal lung had the highest top T cell clone frequencies, which appeared to decline progressively from AAH through AIS, MIA and invasive adenocarcinoma. Findings were based on association rather than direct causation; larger cohorts with long-term follow-up and longitudinal biopsies were deemed needed.

The sample consisted of FFPE adjacent normal lung tissue. This TCR derives from a person aged 60 to 80 with lung adenocarcinoma. Here the chain combines TRBV25-1 and TRBJ2-5; 7 central bases correspond to TRBD2. The CDR3 corresponds to CASSGTGGETQYF. The bases are TGTGCCAGCAGTGGGACGGGGGGAGAGACCCAGTACTTC.